One sample yielded the 18 T cell receptor beta chains listed below, sequenced in a study of TIL therapy for anti-PD-1-resistant metastatic lung cancer. The libraries were made with immunoSEQ v3. Profiled with immunoSEQ multiplex PCR; TCRdb holds only in-frame clones, not every one. The sample lists approximately 22,000 clones; around three quarters were seen once. This sample's time point: pre-treatment sample, taken before nivolumab and TIL therapy. Sample: blood, taken at baseline. The source is a person aged 25-80 years with non-small cell lung cancer.

The V gene is TRBV5-5, the J gene TRBJ2-3; D is ambiguous. V lost 0 bases and J lost 13, with 12 bases in between. This CDR3 spans 12 amino acids. CDR1 and CDR2 (germline): SGHKS, YYEKEE (reference sequence). Written as DNA, the CDR3 is TGTGCCAGCAGCTTGGCCACTACAGCAAAGTATTTT. Translated: CASSLATTAKYF.

This clone was detected only once. The chain recombines TRBV5-1 with TRBJ1-2; D unresolved. V was shortened by 0 bases and J by 0 bases, with 9 bases between the two germline ends. CDR3 size: 15 residues. Germline CDR1 is SGHRS and CDR2 is YFSETQ. The chain's CDR3 is CASSLDPRTNYGYTF. In DNA, the CDR3 is TGCGCCAGCAGCTTGGATCCACGGACTAACTATGGCTACACCTTC.

This clone is a singleton in its sample. The genes are TRBV11-3 and TRBJ2-1, with 11 positions matching TRBD2. Germline V gives CDR1 SGHNT, CDR2 YENEEA. The CDR3 length is 18 residues. After removal of 5 bases from V and 9 bases from J, the junction contained 18 bases not matched to a gene. The CDR3 loop is CASSDRGTSGSFDGEQFF. In DNA form, the CDR3 reads TGTGCCAGCAGCGACCGAGGCACTAGCGGGAGTTTTGATGGTGAGCAGTTCTTC.

This clone showed up just a few times. The chain combines TRBV2 with TRBJ1-2, with TRBD1 matching 9 bases. V lost 7 bases and J lost 0; bases outside the gene matches: 6. Germline values: CDR1 SNHLY, CDR2 FYNNEI. This CDR3 has 15 residues. As DNA, the CDR3 is TGTGCCAGCACCGCGGGACAGGGACCTAACTATGGCTACACCTTC. Amino acid sequence: CASTAGQGPNYGYTF.

The chain is built from TRBV30 and TRBJ1-2; 9 bases line up with TRBD1. The CDR3 extends over 16 amino acids. With V trimmed by 2 bases and J by 8 bases, 15 bases remained unmatched. CDR1 GTSNPN and CDR2 SVGIG come from the germline V gene (reference sequence). The CDR3 DNA reads as TGTGCCTGGAGTTCGACCGGGACAGGGAGCAGGAAAGGCTACACCTTC. Its translation: CAWSSTGTGSRKGYTF.

Only a few counts were recorded for this clone. The chain carries TRBV15 and TRBJ1-5, with 7 bases lining up with TRBD1. Germline CDR1 and CDR2: LNHNV and YYDKDF (reference sequence). After removal of 5 bases from V and 5 bases from J, the junction contained 9 bases not matched to a gene. The CDR3 is 15 residues long. The CDR3 nucleotides read TGTGCCACCAGCGAGACAGGGCGTTGGCATCAGCCCCAGCATTTT. Protein: CATSETGRWHQPQHF.

The genes are TRBV5-4 and TRBJ1-2; TRBD1 matches at 9 bases. CDR1 and CDR2 (germline): SGHNT, YYREEE (reference sequence). J was trimmed by 3 bases and V by 3 bases; bases with no gene match: 3. This CDR3 comprises 14 residues. CDR3 bases: TGTGCCAGCAGCTCCCGACAGGGGGACTATGGCTACACCTTC. Translated, it gives CASSSRQGDYGYTF.

The chain employs TRBV12-3 or TRBV12-4 and TRBJ1-2, with a possible D match to TRBD1 (5 bases). Trimming removed 8 bases at V and 6 bases at J, with 16 bases between. The CDR3 length is 13 residues. Here the CDR3 reads CASGPGGEDGYTF. DNA for the CDR3: TGTGCCAGCGGTCCGGGGGGGGAGGATGGCTACACCTTC.

J is TRBJ1-2 and V is TRBV19; TRBD1 agrees at 8 bases. The CDR3 spans 15 residues. CDR1 and CDR2 (germline): LNHDA, SQIVND (reference sequence). The V and J ends lost 3 bases and 8 bases, in that order; junction bases with no gene match: 11. The CDR3 spells CASSISDRGGGGYTF. In nucleotides, the CDR3 is TGTGCCAGTAGTATCTCCGACAGGGGCGGTGGCGGCTACACCTTC.

The chain carries TRBV3-1 (or the pseudogene TRBV3-2) and TRBJ1-3; no definite D call. The V end was cut by 4 bases, the J end by 0 bases, with 10 bases between. There are 15 residues in the CDR3. In germline, CDR1 is LGHDT, CDR2 YNNKEL (reference sequence). As DNA, the CDR3 is TGTGCCAGCAGCCTCCAGGCGGTCTCTGGAAACACCATATATTTT. Protein product: CASSLQAVSGNTIYF.

The chain has TRBV4-2 and TRBJ2-2; 9 bases fit TRBD1. J lost 0 bases, V lost 4 bases, and 0 bases had no gene match. The CDR3 runs to 15 residues. CDR1 and CDR2 from the germline V gene are LGHNA and YNFKEQ. The CDR3 DNA follows: TGTGCCAGCAGCCGACAGGGGGCGAACACCGGGGAGCTGTTTTTT. It specifies CASSRQGANTGELFF.

This clone was seen only once. This chain links TRBV6-5 with TRBJ1-6, with 7 positions matching TRBD1. This CDR3 comprises 14 residues. V was clipped by 6 bases and J by 7 bases; unmatched bases: 6. CDR1 is MNHEY and CDR2 is SVGAGI in the germline V gene. CDR3 nucleotides: TGTGCCAGCAGGACAGGGACGATAAATTCACCCCTCCACTTT. As protein: CASRTGTINSPLHF.

This chain uses TRBV3-1 (or the pseudogene TRBV3-2) with TRBJ2-2, with D possibly matching TRBD1 (6 bases). This CDR3 region has 14 residues. Germline V gene sequence: CDR1 LGHDT, CDR2 YNNKEL (reference sequence). V lost 2 bases and J 4 bases, leaving 8 bases between the germline ends. The CDR3 loop reads CASSQQGSTGELFF. CDR3 DNA sequence: TGTGCCAGCAGCCAACAGGGGAGCACCGGGGAGCTGTTTTTT.

This chain links TRBV2 with TRBJ2-7; D not resolved. This CDR3 has 16 amino acids. The V end lost 2 bases, the J end lost 5 bases, and 19 bases lay between the germline ends. The germline V gene has CDR1 SNHLY and CDR2 FYNNEI. This CDR3 is CASSESYGFDGHEQYV. The CDR3 DNA reads TGTGCCAGCAGTGAAAGTTACGGGTTCGACGGCCACGAGCAGTACGTC.

The chain recombines TRBV5-6 with TRBJ1-1; D unresolved. V dropped 3 bases and J dropped 4 bases, with 7 bases sitting between them. Germline CDR1 and CDR2: SGHDT and YYEEEE. The CDR3 has 12 amino acids. The CDR3: CASSYLSTEAFF. CDR3 nucleotides: TGTGCCAGCAGCTACCTCTCCACTGAAGCTTTCTTT.

This rearrangement joins TRBV5-8 to TRBJ1-1; D may be TRBD1 (5 bases). This CDR3 spans 12 amino acids. Trimming removed 3 bases from V and 11 bases from J, with 14 bases in between. Germline lookup yields CDR1 SGHTS and CDR2 YDEGEE. CDR3 DNA: TGTGCCAGCAGCTCGAACGTCGGGGCGGCTTTCTTT. It specifies CASSSNVGAAFF.

This chain joins TRBV5-5 and TRBJ2-3; TRBD2 matches at 10 bases. After removal of 4 bases from V and 2 bases from J, the junction contained 16 bases not matched to a gene. This CDR3 spans 19 amino acids. The germline gives CDR1 SGHKS, CDR2 YYEKEE (reference sequence). The CDR3 loop reads CASSRGRAGGPGTTDTQYF. The CDR3 DNA follows: TGTGCCAGCAGCCGCGGTCGAGCGGGAGGGCCAGGGACCACAGATACGCAGTATTTT.

J is TRBJ1-2 and V is TRBV6-5, with D unclear. Trimming stripped 0 bases from V and 6 bases from J, with 8 bases between. The CDR3 covers 13 residues. Germline V gene sequence: CDR1 MNHEY, CDR2 SVGAGI. For the CDR3, the DNA is TGTGCCAGCAGTTACTCGATGGGGAATGGCTACACCTTC. This sequence encodes CASSYSMGNGYTF.